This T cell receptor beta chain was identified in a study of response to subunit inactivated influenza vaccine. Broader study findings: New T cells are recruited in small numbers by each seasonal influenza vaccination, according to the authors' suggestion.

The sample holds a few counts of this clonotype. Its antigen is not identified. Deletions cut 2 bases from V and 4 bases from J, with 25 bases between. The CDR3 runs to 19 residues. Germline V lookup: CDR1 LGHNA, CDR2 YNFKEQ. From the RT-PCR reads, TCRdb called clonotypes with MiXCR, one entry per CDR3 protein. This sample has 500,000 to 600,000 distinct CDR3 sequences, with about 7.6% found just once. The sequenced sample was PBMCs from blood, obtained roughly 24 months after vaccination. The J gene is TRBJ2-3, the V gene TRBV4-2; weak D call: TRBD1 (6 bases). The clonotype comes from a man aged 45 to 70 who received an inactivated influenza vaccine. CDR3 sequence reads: CASSQFLSGIQGGADTQYF. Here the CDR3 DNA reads TGTGCCAGCAGCCAATTTCTCTCCGGGATACAGGGTGGGGCAGATACGCAGTATTTT.